The clone carrying this TCR beta chain has only a few counts. All gene names here are mouse names. The read terminates 4 residues ahead of where the CDR3 ends, so the germline J gene completes it. This specimen comes from a study of CD8+ T cells in alopecia areata. The V and J ends lost 0 bases and 0 bases respectively, with 8 bases between them. The CDR3 length is 15 residues. The germline CDR1 and CDR2 sequences are SGHSN and HYEKVE. Following RNA extraction, reverse transcription yielded cDNA that acted as the sequencing template. The assay was immunoSEQ multiplex PCR, and TCRdb's table has in-frame clones only and misses some. This repertoire holds approximately 110,000 clones, and none appear only once.

The sequencing sample was made of lesional skin. The receptor's source is a C3H/HeJ mouse with alopecia areata. The mouse line has the MHC haplotype H2-k. The chain joins TRBV12-1 to TRBJ2-1; D perhaps matches TRBD1 (5 bases). Incomplete CDR3 DNA: TGTGCCAGCTCTCTCGGCGACAGTAACTATGCT. Translated: CASSLGDSNYA. The whole CDR3 region reads CASSLGDSNYAEQFF.